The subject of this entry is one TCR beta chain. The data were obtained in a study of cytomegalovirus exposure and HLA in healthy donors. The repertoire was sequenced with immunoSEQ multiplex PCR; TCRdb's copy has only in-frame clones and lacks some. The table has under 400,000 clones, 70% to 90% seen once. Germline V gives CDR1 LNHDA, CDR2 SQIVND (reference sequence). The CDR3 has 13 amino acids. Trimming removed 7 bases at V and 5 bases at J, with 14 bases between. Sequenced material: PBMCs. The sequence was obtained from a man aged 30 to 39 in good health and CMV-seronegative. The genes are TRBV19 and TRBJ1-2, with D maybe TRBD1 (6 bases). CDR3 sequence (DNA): TGTGCCAGTAACCACGGGGGGCTGTATGGCTACACCTTC. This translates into CASNHGGLYGYTF.